These 4 T cell receptor beta chains were all obtained from the same sample, sequenced in a study of T cells in Graves' hyperthyroidism and ophthalmopathy. TCR beta CDR3 region amplification was performed from RNA transcripts. First-round RT-PCR targeting the TCR CDR3 was performed with the HTBI primer set. TCRdb passed the multiplex PCR reads through MiXCR, listing each CDR3 protein once. The table records approximately 630,000 distinct CDR3 sequences, 15% to 20% of them present only once. Sequenced sample: blood. The receptors derive from a woman in her thirties with Graves' hyperthyroidism.

Concerning this clonotype: One end of the junction does not line up with germline, which may come from a read error. This chain uses TRBV7-9 with TRBJ1-1; 8 positions agree with TRBD1. Germline V gene data show CDR1 as SEHNR and CDR2 as FQNEAQ (reference sequence). The CDR3 totals 15 residues. CDR3 amino acids: CASRGGGDRNTEASF. CDR3 DNA sequence: TGTGCCAGCAGGGGGGGCGGGGACAGGAACACTGAAGCTTCCTTT.

This clonotype came up many times. The chain joins TRBV11-1 to TRBJ2-7, with TRBD2 matching 11 bases. Looked up from germline, CDR1 is SGHAT and CDR2 is FQDESV (reference sequence). CDR3 length equals 16 residues. J lost 2 bases, V lost 0 bases, and 3 bases had no gene match. The CDR3 sequence is CASSLAVSGRAYEQYF. The CDR3 DNA follows: TGTGCCAGCAGCTTAGCGGTTAGCGGGAGGGCCTACGAGCAGTACTTC.

This clonotype was seen ten or more times. This chain joins TRBV7-2 and TRBJ2-1; no definite D call. Trimming pared 4 bases from V and 5 bases from J, leaving 15 bases between. The CDR3 totals 15 residues. Germline-derived CDR1 and CDR2 are SGHTA and FQGNSA. CDR3: CASSSEYAVDNEQFF. The CDR3 nucleotides read TGTGCCAGCAGCTCTGAGTATGCGGTCGACAATGAGCAGTTCTTC.

This clonotype came up many times. The J gene is TRBJ1-2, the V gene TRBV24-1; 8 bases fit TRBD1. V lost 6 bases and J lost 8; bases outside the gene matches: 13. Germline V CDR1 and CDR2: KGHDR, SFDVKD. The length of the CDR3 is 15 residues. As DNA, the CDR3 is TGTGCCACCAGTTATGGTGCAGGGGGCGCGGACGGCTACACCTTC. Amino acid sequence: CATSYGAGGADGYTF.